Below are 27 T cell receptor beta chains sequenced from a single sample in a study of blood T cell repertoires in COVID-19. Sequencing used immunoSEQ multiplex PCR; TCRdb keeps in-frame clones, though not all of them. The sample includes 220,000 or so clones, about four fifths of them seen just once. The sequenced material came from PBMCs or T cells enriched from blood (not recorded which). The receptors here all came from a woman in her thirties or forties who had recovered from COVID-19.

The CDR3 here is CAWSVQAGAETQYF. For the CDR3, the DNA is TGTGCCTGGAGTGTACAAGCGGGGGCCGAGACCCAGTACTTC. This chain joins TRBV30 and TRBJ2-5; 8 nucleotides align to TRBD2. The V and J ends lost 0 bases and 5 bases, in that order; junction bases with no gene match: 5. Germline V gene sequence: CDR1 GTSNPN, CDR2 SVGIG (reference sequence). CDR3 length: 14 amino acids.

The chain joins TRBV6-5 to TRBJ2-3; D unclear. Trimming removed 0 bases from V and 4 bases from J, with 14 bases in between. The CDR3 length is 16 residues. Germline loops: CDR1 MNHEY, CDR2 SVGAGI. The chain's CDR3 is CASSYSKYLYPDTQYF. Here the CDR3 DNA reads TGTGCCAGCAGTTACTCGAAGTACCTATACCCAGATACGCAGTATTTT.

This chain links TRBV6-7 with TRBJ2-7; possible D gene TRBD1, 6 bases. TRBV6-7 is filed as an ORF, its function uncertain. V dropped 6 bases and J dropped 0 bases, with 15 bases sitting between them. This CDR3 contains 15 residues. The CDR3 protein is CASRGDRLSSYEQYV. Written as DNA, the CDR3 is TGTGCCAGCAGAGGTGACAGGTTAAGCTCCTACGAGCAGTACGTC.

This clone was observed once. This chain connects TRBV5-5 to TRBJ1-5, with 8 bases aligning to TRBD1. V lost 2 bases, J lost 9 bases, and 16 bases stayed unmatched. The CDR3 loop spans 17 amino acids. Germline loops: CDR1 SGHKS, CDR2 YYEKEE (reference sequence). For the CDR3, the DNA is TGTGCCAGCAGCTTTCAAATTGGACAGGGATGGTTGGGGCCCCAGCATTTT. Its protein is CASSFQIGQGWLGPQHF.

The J gene is TRBJ1-2, the V gene TRBV6-5; 10 nucleotides align to TRBD1. CDR3 size: 15 residues. J gave up 0 bases and V 6 bases, and 4 bases lay outside the gene matches. Germline V gene sequence: CDR1 MNHEY, CDR2 SVGAGI. The chain's CDR3 is CASSAGTGANYGYTF. The CDR3, as DNA: TGTGCCAGCAGCGCCGGGACAGGGGCTAACTATGGCTACACCTTC.

This sequence joins TRBV3-1 (or the pseudogene TRBV3-2) and TRBJ2-3; D unresolved. The germline CDR1 and CDR2 sequences are LGHDT and YNNKEL (reference sequence). V gave up 0 bases and J gave up 5 bases, with 6 bases separating them. The CDR3 totals 13 residues. The CDR3 sequence: CASSQDTGDTQYF. As DNA, the CDR3 is TGTGCCAGCAGCCAAGATACGGGAGATACGCAGTATTTT.

The chain links TRBV5-4 to TRBJ2-1; 11 bases align to TRBD2. The V segment lost 4 bases and the J segment 6 bases; nucleotides outside the gene matches: 12. Looked up from germline, CDR1 is SGHNT and CDR2 is YYREEE (reference sequence). CDR3 length equals 17 residues. CDR3 DNA sequence: TGTGCCAGCAGCCGGACCCTTACTAGCGGGAGAGCCAATGAGCAGTTCTTC. Translated: CASSRTLTSGRANEQFF.

This chain links TRBV18 with TRBJ1-1; 8 bases fit TRBD1. CDR3 length: 15 amino acids. With 3 bases clipped from V and 7 bases from J, the junction kept 10 bases outside the gene matches. Germline CDR1 is KGHSH and CDR2 is LQKENI. The CDR3 is CASSPASGTGSEAFF. CDR3 in DNA: TGTGCCAGCTCACCCGCGTCCGGGACAGGTAGTGAAGCTTTCTTT.

This rearrangement joins TRBV5-8 to TRBJ1-5, with D possibly TRBD1 on 6 matching bases. The germline V gene has CDR1 SGHTS and CDR2 YDEGEE. Trimming removed 0 bases at V and 2 bases at J, with 6 bases between. CDR3 length equals 14 residues. CDR3 in DNA: TGTGCCAGCAGCTTGGGGACAGGCAATCAGCCCCAGCATTTT. Protein product: CASSLGTGNQPQHF.

The chain uses TRBV5-6 and TRBJ2-3; the D gene is possibly TRBD2 (6 bases). There are 17 residues in the CDR3. Trimming pared 0 bases from V and 0 bases from J, leaving 14 bases between. The germline gives CDR1 SGHDT, CDR2 YYEEEE. The CDR3 spells CASSLVGGEISTDTQYF. CDR3 DNA: TGTGCCAGCAGCTTGGTGGGGGGAGAGATTAGCACAGATACGCAGTATTTT.

J is TRBJ2-1 and V is TRBV3-1 (or the pseudogene TRBV3-2), with 9 bases fitting TRBD2. The length of the CDR3 is 14 residues. Trimming removed 0 bases from V and 12 bases from J; junction bases left unmatched: 6. The V gene's germline CDR1 is LGHDT and CDR2 YNNKEL (reference sequence). CDR3 sequence reads: CASSQEGLAGPQFF. In DNA, the CDR3 is TGTGCCAGCAGCCAAGAAGGCCTAGCGGGACCGCAGTTCTTC.

The V and J genes are TRBV4-3 and TRBJ1-2; 7 positions agree with TRBD1. The CDR3 length is 14 residues. The V gene's germline CDR1 is LGHNA and CDR2 YSLEER. The V segment lost 0 bases and the J segment 6 bases; nucleotides outside the gene matches: 4. The CDR3 bases are TGCGCCAGCAGCCAAGAGGGGCAGGGGGATGGCTACACCTTC. Its protein is CASSQEGQGDGYTF.

This clone has only a few counts. The chain carries TRBV4-2 and TRBJ2-7, with D perhaps matching TRBD2 (5 bases). This CDR3 is built from 17 residues. Germline-derived CDR1 and CDR2 are LGHNA and YNFKEQ. Trimming removed 0 bases at V and 0 bases at J, with 15 bases between. The CDR3 nucleotides are TGTGCCAGCAGCCAAGAAAGTAGCGAGCCCCCCTCCTACGAGCAGTACTTC. Its translation is CASSQESSEPPSYEQYF.

This chain connects TRBV28 to TRBJ1-2, with D unresolved. CDR1 and CDR2 (germline): MDHEN, SYDVKM. The germline V and J ends were trimmed by 7 bases and 6 bases, with 12 bases remaining between them. The CDR3 contains 12 residues. In DNA, the CDR3 is TGTGCCAGCACCAGCCCCGAGGATGGCTACACCTTC. This translates into CASTSPEDGYTF.

The rearrangement links TRBV9 to TRBJ1-1; D ambiguous. Trimming left V 0 bases short and J 4 bases short, with 7 bases between. The CDR3 is made up of 13 amino acids. Germline CDR1 and CDR2: SGDLS and YYNGEE. CDR3 in DNA: TGTGCCAGCAGCGTAGATGAGGGCACTGAAGCTTTCTTT. Residues: CASSVDEGTEAFF.

V and J are TRBV5-1 and TRBJ1-6; D is possibly TRBD1 (5 bases). The CDR3 runs 16 residues. Germline CDR1 and CDR2: SGHRS and YFSETQ. V was cut by 0 bases and J by 6 bases, with 13 bases left in between. The CDR3 nucleotides read TGCGCCAGCAGCTTGGGAGACGGGGGTGGTAATTCACCCCTCCACTTT. This translates into CASSLGDGGGNSPLHF.

This clone has a single count. The V gene is TRBV11-3, the J gene TRBJ2-6, with D possibly being TRBD2 (6 bases). Germline V gene sequence: CDR1 SGHNT, CDR2 YENEEA. Trimming removed 5 bases from V and 1 base from J, with 9 bases in between. The length of the CDR3 is 15 residues. CDR3 nucleotide sequence: TGTGCCAGCAGCCCTCGGGGGTCTGGGGCCAACGTCCTGACTTTC. Encoded protein: CASSPRGSGANVLTF.

The J gene is TRBJ2-7, the V gene TRBV27; TRBD1 matches 9 bases. Germline lookup yields CDR1 MNHEY and CDR2 SMNVEV (reference sequence). V dropped 6 bases and J dropped 5; count of bases not matched to a gene: 11. This CDR3 region has 15 residues. The CDR3 sequence is CASSDAGTGKHEQYF. The CDR3 nucleotides are TGTGCCAGCAGCGATGCCGGGACAGGGAAGCACGAGCAGTACTTC.

About this clone itself: The sample has other DNA sequences that encode this CDR3 too. The genes are TRBV5-4 and TRBJ2-1; 14 nucleotides align to TRBD2. The CDR3 runs 15 residues. The germline gives CDR1 SGHNT, CDR2 YYREEE (reference sequence). V lost 4 bases, J lost 6 bases, and 3 bases stayed unmatched. The CDR3 sequence: CASSPGTSGSNEQFF. The CDR3 coding sequence is TGTGCCAGCAGCCCAGGGACTAGCGGGAGCAATGAGCAGTTCTTC.

This chain connects TRBV6-5 to TRBJ1-5, with D possibly matching TRBD1 (6 bases). Germline loops: CDR1 MNHEY, CDR2 SVGAGI. The CDR3 extends over 14 amino acids. V shed 5 bases and J shed 4 bases, with 12 bases lying between them. The CDR3 DNA reads TGTGCCAGCAGTACAGACAGGTCGAATCAGCCCCAGCATTTT. It codes for CASSTDRSNQPQHF.

Worth noting for this clone: The sample contains more than one DNA sequence encoding this CDR3. V usage is TRBV28 and J usage is TRBJ1-5, with D maybe TRBD1 (5 bases). Trimming took off 3 bases at V and 6 bases at J, with 6 bases between the two ends. Germline V CDR1 and CDR2: MDHEN, SYDVKM. The CDR3 covers 12 residues. CDR3 amino acids: CASSFRVQPQHF. DNA for the CDR3: TGTGCCAGCAGTTTCAGGGTTCAGCCCCAGCATTTT.

The chain couples TRBV7-2 to TRBJ1-2; D is undetermined. V gave up 1 base and J gave up 1 base, with 7 bases separating them. The V gene's germline CDR1 is SGHTA and CDR2 FQGNSA. The CDR3 is made up of 14 amino acids. The CDR3: CASSLELVNYGYTF. CDR3 coding DNA: TGTGCCAGCAGCTTAGAGTTAGTTAACTATGGCTACACCTTC. Filled out from reference TRBV7-2 and TRBJ1-2, the complete variable domain reads GAGVSQSPSNKVTEKGKDVELRCDPISGHTALYWYRQSLGQGLEFLIYFQGNSAPDKSGLPSDRFSAERTGGSVSTLTIQRTQQEDSAVYLCASSLELVNYGYTFGSGTRLTVV.

The rearrangement joins TRBV11-2 to TRBJ1-2; D gene uncertain. CDR1 SGHAT and CDR2 FQNNGV come from the germline V gene. CDR3 length: 10 residues. The germline V and J ends were trimmed by 2 bases and 13 bases, with 8 bases remaining between them. CDR3 bases: TGTGCCAGCAGCTTAATCTCTCCCACCTTC. Protein sequence: CASSLISPTF. The whole variable domain, remainder taken from reference TRBV11-2 and TRBJ1-2, is EAGVAQSPRYKIIEKRQSVAFWCNPISGHATLYWYQQILGQGPKLLIQFQNNGVVDDSQLPKDRFSAERLKGVDSTLKIQPAKLEDSAVYLCASSLISPTFGSGTRLTVV.

J is TRBJ1-6 and V is TRBV3-1 (or the pseudogene TRBV3-2); D ambiguous. With 5 bases removed from V and 9 bases from J, the gap between germline ends came to 23 bases. From germline, CDR1 is LGHDT and CDR2 YNNKEL (reference sequence). The CDR3 spans 17 residues. The CDR3 DNA reads as TGTGCCAGCAGCTACAAAGGTGCGGGTCTAAAGGGTTCACCCCTCCACTTT. Protein sequence: CASSYKGAGLKGSPLHF.

Only one count was recorded for this clone. V is TRBV5-1 and J is TRBJ1-4, with D hard to call. The ends were cut back, 4 bases at V and 4 bases at J, with 8 bases in the middle. Germline CDR1 reads SGHRS; CDR2 reads YFSETQ. CDR3 length: 13 amino acids. The CDR3 DNA follows: TGCGCCAGCAGCGAGAGATTTAATGAAAAACTGTTTTTT. It translates to CASSERFNEKLFF.

This chain links TRBV6-5 with TRBJ1-1; D possibly corresponds to TRBD1 (5 bases). V gave up 2 bases and J gave up 7 bases, with 11 bases separating them. CDR1 is MNHEY and CDR2 is SVGAGI in the germline V gene. This CDR3 spans 13 amino acids. DNA of the CDR3: TGTGCCAGCAGTTACAACAGGATATTTGAAGCTTTCTTT. It specifies CASSYNRIFEAFF.

This rearrangement joins TRBV6-5 to TRBJ1-6, with D hard to call. Germline V gives CDR1 MNHEY, CDR2 SVGAGI. Trimming cost V 2 bases and J 7 bases, with 12 bases left between them. The CDR3 totals 15 residues. The CDR3 sequence is CASSYDGVRNSPLHF. DNA for the CDR3: TGTGCCAGCAGTTACGACGGTGTGAGGAATTCACCCCTCCACTTT.